These 11 T cell receptor beta chains share one sample of origin, sequenced in a study of cytomegalovirus exposure and HLA in healthy donors. Primers: 60 Vbeta forward and 13 Jbeta reverse. TCRdb's table, derived via immunoSEQ multiplex PCR, lists solely in-frame clones and lacks some. The repertoire consists of 150,000 to 180,000 clones, with roughly 77% occurring once and the leading ten covering less than 8.5%. The material sequenced was PBMCs. Source of these receptors: a man aged 30-40 years in good health and CMV-seropositive.

The rearrangement links TRBV29-1 to TRBJ1-1; tentative D call: TRBD1 (5 bases). Germline CDR1 reads SQVTM; CDR2 reads ANQGSEA. This CDR3 region has 13 residues. Between the trimmed V and J ends, which lost 8 bases and 5 bases, there was a span of 18 bases. The CDR3 sequence: CSPSGGEGTEAFF. In DNA form, the CDR3 reads TGCAGCCCCTCGGGGGGGGAAGGGACTGAAGCTTTCTTT.

The chain uses TRBV10-1 and TRBJ2-2; TRBD1 might be the D (5 bases). Germline CDR1 reads WNHNN; CDR2 reads SYGVQD (reference sequence). The CDR3 covers 12 residues. V was pared by 3 bases and J by 7 bases, with 6 bases between. CDR3 nucleotides: TGCGCCAGCAGTGAACAGGTCGGGGAGCTGTTTTTT. It yields the protein CASSEQVGELFF.

The chain is built from TRBV5-6 and TRBJ2-7; D ambiguous. Deletions cut 1 base from V and 3 bases from J, with 11 bases between. CDR1 and CDR2 from the germline V gene are SGHDT and YYEEEE. This CDR3 contains 14 residues. Written as DNA, the CDR3 is TGTGCCAGCAGCTTGTTACTGGGCCTCTACGAGCAGTACTTC. As protein: CASSLLLGLYEQYF.

This clone has just one count. This sequence joins TRBV18 and TRBJ1-5; D is ambiguous. Trimming cost V 3 bases and J 0 bases, with 12 bases left between them. Germline-derived CDR1 and CDR2 are KGHSH and LQKENI. This CDR3 comprises 16 residues. The CDR3 spells CASSPLAGFSNQPQHF. CDR3 nucleotide sequence: TGTGCCAGCTCACCCCTGGCGGGGTTTAGCAATCAGCCCCAGCATTTT.

V usage is TRBV10-3 and J usage is TRBJ2-2; TRBD1 might be the D (5 bases). CDR3 length: 12 amino acids. The V end was cut by 7 bases, the J end by 4 bases, with 7 bases between. Germline-derived CDR1 and CDR2 are ENHRY and SYGVKD. CDR3 sequence (DNA): TGTGCCATCAAAGACAGCACCGGGGAGCTGTTTTTT. Translated: CAIKDSTGELFF.

V is TRBV6-1 and J is TRBJ1-2; D remains unclear. This CDR3 has 11 amino acids. Germline CDR1 reads MNHNS; CDR2 reads SASEGT. Deletions cut 6 bases from V and 4 bases from J, with 6 bases between. CDR3: CASRLTYGYTF. CDR3 sequence (DNA): TGTGCCAGCAGACTAACCTATGGCTACACCTTC.

The rearrangement uses TRBV29-1 and TRBJ2-2, with 10 bases fitting TRBD2. Germline assignment: CDR1 SQVTM and CDR2 ANQGSEA. The CDR3 is made up of 17 amino acids. Trimming took 4 bases from V and 3 from J; bases not matched to a gene: 11. The CDR3 region is CSVGRTSGKPDTGELFF. CDR3 bases: TGCAGCGTTGGACGGACTAGCGGAAAACCGGACACCGGGGAGCTGTTTTTT.

The rearrangement links TRBV6-1 to TRBJ2-7; perhaps TRBD2 as D (5 bases). The CDR3 is made up of 13 amino acids. The germline gives CDR1 MNHNS, CDR2 SASEGT. Trimming pared 3 bases from V and 6 bases from J, leaving 12 bases between. This chain's CDR3 is CASSDLGSFEQYF. DNA of the CDR3: TGTGCCAGCAGTGACCTGGGGAGCTTCGAGCAGTACTTC.

The chain links TRBV2 to TRBJ2-7, with 12 positions matching TRBD1. The CDR3 contains 18 residues. CDR1 and CDR2 (germline): SNHLY, FYNNEI. V lost 5 bases, J lost 5 bases, and 16 bases stayed unmatched. The CDR3 DNA reads TGTGCCAGCAGTCAGACGAACCCGGGGACAGGGGGCAAGGACGAGCAGTACTTC. Protein product: CASSQTNPGTGGKDEQYF.

The rearrangement uses TRBV6-6 and TRBJ2-7; 8 bases line up with TRBD2. Per germline, CDR1 MNHNY and CDR2 SVGAGI (reference sequence). The junction had 5 bases not matched to a gene; V was cut back by 4 bases and J by 0 bases. This CDR3 has 15 amino acids. CDR3 residues: CASSFTGTSSYEQYF. The CDR3 DNA sequence: TGTGCCAGCAGTTTCACCGGGACTAGCTCCTACGAGCAGTACTTC.

The V call is TRBV19, the J call TRBJ2-7; tentative D call: TRBD2 (5 bases). This CDR3 spans 15 amino acids. The germline gives CDR1 LNHDA, CDR2 SQIVND (reference sequence). Trimming stripped 7 bases from V and 6 bases from J, with 22 bases between. The CDR3: CASTSDKMRGGEQYF. DNA for the CDR3: TGTGCCAGTACCTCGGATAAGATGCGAGGAGGCGAGCAGTACTTC.